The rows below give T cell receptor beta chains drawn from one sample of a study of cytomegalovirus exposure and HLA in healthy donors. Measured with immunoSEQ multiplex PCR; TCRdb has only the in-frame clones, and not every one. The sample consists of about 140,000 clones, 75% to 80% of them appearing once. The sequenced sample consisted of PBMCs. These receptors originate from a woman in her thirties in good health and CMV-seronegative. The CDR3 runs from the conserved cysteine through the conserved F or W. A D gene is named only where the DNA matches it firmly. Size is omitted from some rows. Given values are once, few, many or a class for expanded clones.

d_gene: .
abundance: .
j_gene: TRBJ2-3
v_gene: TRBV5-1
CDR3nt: TGCGCCAGCAGCTGGGGCGGGCGGGGGCCATCTCTGGTGGATACGCAGTATTTT
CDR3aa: CASSWGGRGPSLVDTQYF

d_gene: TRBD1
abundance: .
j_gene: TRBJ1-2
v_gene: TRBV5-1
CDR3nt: TGCGCCAGCAGCTTGGGGGACAGGGTCGACTATGGCTACACCTTC
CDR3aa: CASSLGDRVDYGYTF

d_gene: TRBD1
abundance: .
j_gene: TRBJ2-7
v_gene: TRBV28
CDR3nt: TGTGCCAGCAGAGAGACAGGGACCTACGAGCAGTACTTC
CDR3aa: CASRETGTYEQYF

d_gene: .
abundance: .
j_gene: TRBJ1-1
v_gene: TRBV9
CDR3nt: TGTGCCAGCAGCGTAGGGCCGGCACAGGGCCAAGCTTTCTTT
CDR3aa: CASSVGPAQGQAFF

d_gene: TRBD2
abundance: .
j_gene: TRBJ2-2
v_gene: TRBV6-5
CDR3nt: TGTGCCAGCAGGGGACTAGCGGGGACCACCGGGGAGCTGTTTTTT
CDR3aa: CASRGLAGTTGELFF

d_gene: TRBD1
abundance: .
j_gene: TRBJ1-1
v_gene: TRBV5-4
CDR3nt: TGTGCCAGCAGTCTAATCACAGGGGAGAACACTGAAGCTTTCTTT
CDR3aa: CASSLITGENTEAFF

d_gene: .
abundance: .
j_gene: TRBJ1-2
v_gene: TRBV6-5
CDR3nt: TGTGCCAGCAGGATCGGGACTGGCGGCTACACCTTC
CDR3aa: CASRIGTGGYTF

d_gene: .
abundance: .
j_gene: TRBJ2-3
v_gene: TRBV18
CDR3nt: TGTGCCAGCTCTCCACCAGGAGAGGTAGATACGCAGTATTTT
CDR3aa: CASSPPGEVDTQYF

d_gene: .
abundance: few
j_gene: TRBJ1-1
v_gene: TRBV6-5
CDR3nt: TGTGCCAGCAGTCATTTAAGGACAGACACTGAAGCTTTCTTT
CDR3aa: CASSHLRTDTEAFF

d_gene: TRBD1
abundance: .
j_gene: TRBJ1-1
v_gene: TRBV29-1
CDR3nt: TGCAGCGTTGATGGGACAGATAACCCTGAAGCTTTCTTT
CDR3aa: CSVDGTDNPEAFF

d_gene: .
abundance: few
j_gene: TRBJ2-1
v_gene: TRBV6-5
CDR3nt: TGTGCCAGCAAGGGGAGGGGGGGGCAGTTCTTC
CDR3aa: CASKGRGGQFF

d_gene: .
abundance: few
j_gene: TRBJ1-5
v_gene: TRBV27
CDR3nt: TGTGCCAGCAGTTTCAGGGGACAAAGAGCGAATCAGCCCCAGCATTTT
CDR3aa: CASSFRGQRANQPQHF

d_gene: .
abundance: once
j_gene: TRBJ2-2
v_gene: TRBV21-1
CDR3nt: TGTGCCAGCAGCAACCGGGGACAGGGGTCTAACACCGGGGAGCTGTTTTTT
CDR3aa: CASSNRGQGSNTGELFF

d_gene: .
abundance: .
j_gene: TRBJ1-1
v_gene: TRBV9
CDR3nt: TGTGCCAGCAGCGTAGGAGTTTGGGGGGGGAACACTGAAGCTTTCTTT
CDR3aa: CASSVGVWGGNTEAFF

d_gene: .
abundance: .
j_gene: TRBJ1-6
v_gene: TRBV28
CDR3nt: TGTGCCAGCAGGCCCGACAGGAACTATAATTCACCCCTCCACTTT
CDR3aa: CASRPDRNYNSPLHF

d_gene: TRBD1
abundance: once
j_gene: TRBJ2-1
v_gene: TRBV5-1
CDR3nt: TGCGCCAGCAGCGGGCGGACAGGGATGAATGAGCAGTTCTTC
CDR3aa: CASSGRTGMNEQFF

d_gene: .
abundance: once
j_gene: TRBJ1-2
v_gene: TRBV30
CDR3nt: TGTGCCTGGAGTATGGCAGGTCTACAGGGCTACACCTTC
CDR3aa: CAWSMAGLQGYTF

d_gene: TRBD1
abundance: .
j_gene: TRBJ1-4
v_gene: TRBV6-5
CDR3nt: TGTGCCAGCAGTCCACAGGGGGCTTGGGGCGAAAAACTGTTTTTT
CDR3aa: CASSPQGAWGEKLFF

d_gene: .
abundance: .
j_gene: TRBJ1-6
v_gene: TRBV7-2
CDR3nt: TGTGCCAGCAGCGCCGACACCCCACCCCTCCACTTT
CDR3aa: CASSADTPPLHF

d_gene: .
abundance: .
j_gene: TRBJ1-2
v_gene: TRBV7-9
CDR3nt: TGTGCCAGCAGCTTAGCGGAGACAGTTCTCTATGGCTACACCTTC
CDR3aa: CASSLAETVLYGYTF

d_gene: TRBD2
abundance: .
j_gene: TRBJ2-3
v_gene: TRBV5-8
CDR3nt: TGTGCCAGCAGCTTGGCCCGGGGGGGACGCACAGATACGCAGTATTTT
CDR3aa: CASSLARGGRTDTQYF

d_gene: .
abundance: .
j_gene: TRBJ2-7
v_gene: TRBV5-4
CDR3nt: TGTGCCAGCAGCGCGGAGTCCCAGCCCTACGAGCAGTACTTC
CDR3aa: CASSAESQPYEQYF